This T cell receptor (beta chain) was recorded in a study of post-analysis software for immune sequencing data. On the study more broadly: In terms of disease course, relapsing-remitting, secondary progressive and progressive-relapsing multiple sclerosis were included.

Researchers reported that TCR beta cDNA libraries carried unique molecular identifiers. Around 450,000 cDNA molecules were recovered from an input of 1 to 10 million T cells. TCRdb ran MiXCR on the PCR reads and lists one entry per CDR3 protein. Of 650,000 to 850,000 distinct CDR3 sequences in the sample, around 53% were seen once. Points from the study as a whole: F measure showed strong co-clustering of same-batch samples. Multiple sclerosis patients showed significantly lower normalized Chao1 diversity than controls did. The study found TRBV5-6, TRBV5-1 and TRBV20-1 among a handful of TRBV segments more frequent in patients than controls.

Regarding this clonotype: The antigen is undetermined.

Germline V gene data show CDR1 as SGDLS and CDR2 as YYNGEE. Trimming removed 0 bases from V and 6 bases from J, with 12 bases in between. This CDR3 has 15 amino acids. Input material: blood. This clonotype originated in a girl between 10 and 17 years old with multiple sclerosis. V usage is TRBV9 and J usage is TRBJ2-2; D is unresolved. In DNA form, the CDR3 reads TGTGCCAGCAGCGTAGGACTTGGTTACGCCGGGGAGCTGTTTTTT. It translates to CASSVGLGYAGELFF. The entire variable domain, with the rest obtained from reference TRBV9 and TRBJ2-2, is as follows: DSGVTQTPKHLITATGQRVTLRCSPRSGDLSVYWYQQSLDQGLQFLIQYYNGEERAKGNILERFSAQQFPDLHSELNLSSLELGDSALYFCASSVGLGYAGELFFGEGSRLTVL.